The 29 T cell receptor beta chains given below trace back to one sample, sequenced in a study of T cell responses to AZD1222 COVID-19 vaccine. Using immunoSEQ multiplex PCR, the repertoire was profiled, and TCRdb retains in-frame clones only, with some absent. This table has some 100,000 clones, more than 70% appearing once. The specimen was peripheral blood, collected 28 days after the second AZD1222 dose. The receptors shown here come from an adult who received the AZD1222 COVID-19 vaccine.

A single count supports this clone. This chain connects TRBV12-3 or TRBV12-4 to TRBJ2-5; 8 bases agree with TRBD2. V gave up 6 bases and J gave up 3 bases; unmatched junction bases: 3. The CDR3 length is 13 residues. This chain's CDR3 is CASRISGKETQYF. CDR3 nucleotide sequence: TGTGCCAGCAGGATTAGCGGGAAAGAGACCCAGTACTTC.

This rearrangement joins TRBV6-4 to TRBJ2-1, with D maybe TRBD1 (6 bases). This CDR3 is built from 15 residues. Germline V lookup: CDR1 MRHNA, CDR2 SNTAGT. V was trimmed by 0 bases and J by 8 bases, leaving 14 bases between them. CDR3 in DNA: TGTGCCAGCAGTGACTCCGGGGACATTCTCCATGAGCAGTTCTTC. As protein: CASSDSGDILHEQFF.

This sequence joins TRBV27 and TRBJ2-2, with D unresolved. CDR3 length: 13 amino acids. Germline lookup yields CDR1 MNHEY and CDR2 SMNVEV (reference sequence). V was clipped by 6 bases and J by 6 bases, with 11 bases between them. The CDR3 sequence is CASRVLGSGELFF. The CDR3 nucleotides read TGTGCCAGCAGAGTTCTGGGATCCGGGGAGCTGTTTTTT.

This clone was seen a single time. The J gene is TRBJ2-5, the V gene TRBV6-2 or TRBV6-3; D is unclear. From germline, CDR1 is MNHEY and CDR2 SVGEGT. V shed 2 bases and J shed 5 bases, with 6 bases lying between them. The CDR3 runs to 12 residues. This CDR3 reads CASSYPAETQYF. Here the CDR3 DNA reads TGTGCCAGCAGTTACCCAGCGGAGACCCAGTACTTC.

The DNA of the CDR3 is TGTGCCAGCACCACCCCGGGGGAGACGGCTAATGAAAAACTGTTTTTT. This gives the protein CASTTPGETANEKLFF. This chain uses TRBV28 with TRBJ1-4, with D tentatively TRBD1 (5 bases). Per the germline V gene, CDR1 is MDHEN and CDR2 is SYDVKM. Trimming left V 7 bases short and J 3 bases short, with 18 bases between. CDR3 length: 16 amino acids.

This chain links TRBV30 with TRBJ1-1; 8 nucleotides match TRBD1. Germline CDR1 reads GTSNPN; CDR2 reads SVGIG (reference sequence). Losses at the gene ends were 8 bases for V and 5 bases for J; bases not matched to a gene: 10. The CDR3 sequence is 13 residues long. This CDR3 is CARVRTGRTEAFF. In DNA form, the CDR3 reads TGTGCCCGAGTCAGGACAGGGCGAACTGAAGCTTTCTTT.

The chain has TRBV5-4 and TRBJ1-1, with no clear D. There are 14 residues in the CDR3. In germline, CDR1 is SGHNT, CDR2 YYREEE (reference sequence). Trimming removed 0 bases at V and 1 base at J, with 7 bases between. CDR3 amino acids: CASSLGNQNTEAFF. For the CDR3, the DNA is TGTGCCAGCAGCTTGGGGAACCAGAACACTGAAGCTTTCTTT.

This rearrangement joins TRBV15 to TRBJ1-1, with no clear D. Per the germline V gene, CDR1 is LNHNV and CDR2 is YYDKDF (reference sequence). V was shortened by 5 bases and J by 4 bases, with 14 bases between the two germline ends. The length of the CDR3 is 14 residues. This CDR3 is CATSRGLGTTEAFF. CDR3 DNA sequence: TGTGCCACCAGCCGTGGTCTTGGTACCACTGAAGCTTTCTTT.

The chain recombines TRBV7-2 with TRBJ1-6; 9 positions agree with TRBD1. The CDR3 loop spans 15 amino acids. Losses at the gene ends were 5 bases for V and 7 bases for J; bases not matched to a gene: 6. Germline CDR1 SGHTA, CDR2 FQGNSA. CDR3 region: CASSTRQGGNSPLHF. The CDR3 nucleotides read TGTGCCAGCAGCACAAGACAGGGGGGGAATTCACCCCTCCACTTT. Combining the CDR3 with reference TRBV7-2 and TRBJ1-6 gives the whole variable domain GAGVSQSPSNKVTEKGKDVELRCDPISGHTALYWYRQSLGQGLEFLIYFQGNSAPDKSGLPSDRFSAERTGGSVSTLTIQRTQQEDSAVYLCASSTRQGGNSPLHFGNGTRLTVT.

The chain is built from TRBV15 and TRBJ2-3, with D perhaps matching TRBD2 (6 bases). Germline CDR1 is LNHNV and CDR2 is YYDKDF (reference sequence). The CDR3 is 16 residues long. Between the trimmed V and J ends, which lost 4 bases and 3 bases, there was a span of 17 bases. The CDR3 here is CATSTFGGRGTDTQYF. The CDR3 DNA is TGTGCCACCAGCACCTTCGGGGGTCGAGGTACAGATACGCAGTATTTT.

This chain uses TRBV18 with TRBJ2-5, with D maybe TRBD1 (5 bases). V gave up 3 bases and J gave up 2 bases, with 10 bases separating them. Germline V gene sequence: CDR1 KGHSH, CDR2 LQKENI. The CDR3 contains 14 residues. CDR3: CASSPGAVQETQYF. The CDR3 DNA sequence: TGTGCCAGCTCACCTGGGGCAGTACAAGAGACCCAGTACTTC.

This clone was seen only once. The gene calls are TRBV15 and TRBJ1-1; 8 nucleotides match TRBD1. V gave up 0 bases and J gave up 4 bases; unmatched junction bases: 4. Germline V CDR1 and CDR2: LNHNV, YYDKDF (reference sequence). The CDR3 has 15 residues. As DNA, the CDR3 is TGTGCCACCAGCAGAGATAGGCAGGGGGCCACTGAAGCTTTCTTT. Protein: CATSRDRQGATEAFF.

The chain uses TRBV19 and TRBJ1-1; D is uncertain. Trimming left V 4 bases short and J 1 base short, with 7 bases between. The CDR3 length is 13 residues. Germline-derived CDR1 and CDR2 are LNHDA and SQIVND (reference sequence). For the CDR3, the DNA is TGTGCCAGTAGTAGGACGGCGAACACTGAAGCTTTCTTT. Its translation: CASSRTANTEAFF.

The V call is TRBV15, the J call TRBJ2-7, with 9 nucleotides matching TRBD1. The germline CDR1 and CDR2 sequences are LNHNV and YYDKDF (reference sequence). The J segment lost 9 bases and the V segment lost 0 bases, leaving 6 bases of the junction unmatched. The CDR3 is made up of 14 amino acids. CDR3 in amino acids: CATSREEQGAGQYF. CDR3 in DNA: TGTGCCACCAGCAGAGAAGAACAGGGGGCGGGGCAGTACTTC.

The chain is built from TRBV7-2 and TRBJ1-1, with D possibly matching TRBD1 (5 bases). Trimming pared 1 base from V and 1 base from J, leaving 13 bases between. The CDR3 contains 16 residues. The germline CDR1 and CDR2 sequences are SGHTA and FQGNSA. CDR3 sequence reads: CASSLGARGSNTEAFF. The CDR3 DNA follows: TGTGCCAGCAGCTTAGGGGCACGGGGCTCGAACACTGAAGCTTTCTTT.

The CDR3 sequence is CASSPLNTEAFF. The CDR3 DNA reads TGTGCCAGCAGCCCCCTAAACACTGAAGCTTTCTTT. The genes are TRBV7-3 and TRBJ1-1; the D is unclear. CDR3 length: 12 amino acids. Trimming left V 5 bases short and J 2 bases short, with 6 bases between. Germline loops: CDR1 SGHTA, CDR2 FQGTGA.

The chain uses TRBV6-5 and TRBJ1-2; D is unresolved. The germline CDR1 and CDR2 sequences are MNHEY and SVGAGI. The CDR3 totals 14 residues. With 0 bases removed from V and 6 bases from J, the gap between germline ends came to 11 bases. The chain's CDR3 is CASSYSAVTDGYTF. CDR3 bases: TGTGCCAGCAGTTACTCGGCGGTTACCGATGGCTACACCTTC.

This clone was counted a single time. The CDR3 spells CASGSPGYYEQYF. The CDR3 DNA follows: TGTGCCAGCGGGTCCCCGGGGTATTACGAGCAGTACTTC. The chain uses TRBV28 and TRBJ2-7, with D perhaps matching TRBD2 (5 bases). The germline gives CDR1 MDHEN, CDR2 SYDVKM. CDR3 length equals 13 residues. V lost 8 bases and J lost 4, with 15 bases in between.

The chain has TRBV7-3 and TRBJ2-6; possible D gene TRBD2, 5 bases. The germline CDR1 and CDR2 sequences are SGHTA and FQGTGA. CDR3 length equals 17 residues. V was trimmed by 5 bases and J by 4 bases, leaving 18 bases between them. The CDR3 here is CASSTTGIRSGANVLTF. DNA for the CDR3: TGTGCCAGCAGCACTACCGGGATACGCTCCGGGGCCAACGTCCTGACTTTC. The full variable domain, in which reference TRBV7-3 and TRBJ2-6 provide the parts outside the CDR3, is GAGVSQTPSNKVTEKGKYVELRCDPISGHTALYWYRQSLGQGPEFLIYFQGTGAADDSGLPNDRFFAVRPEGSVSTLKIQRTERGDSAVYLCASSTTGIRSGANVLTFGAGSRLTVL.

CDR3 loop: CASSTTGGGYHEQYF. The CDR3 DNA reads as TGTGCCAGCAGTACAACAGGGGGCGGGTACCACGAGCAGTACTTC. The chain is built from TRBV27 and TRBJ2-7; TRBD1 matches at 9 bases. The J segment lost 5 bases and the V segment lost 5 bases, leaving 10 bases of the junction unmatched. This CDR3 has 15 amino acids. The germline CDR1 and CDR2 sequences are MNHEY and SMNVEV (reference sequence).

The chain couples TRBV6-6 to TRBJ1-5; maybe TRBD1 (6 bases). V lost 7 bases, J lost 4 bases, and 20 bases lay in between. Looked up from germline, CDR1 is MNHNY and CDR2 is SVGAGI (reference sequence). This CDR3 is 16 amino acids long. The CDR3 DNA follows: TGTGCCAGCATCTCACAGGGTGATCTCATTAATCAGCCCCAGCATTTT. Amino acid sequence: CASISQGDLINQPQHF.

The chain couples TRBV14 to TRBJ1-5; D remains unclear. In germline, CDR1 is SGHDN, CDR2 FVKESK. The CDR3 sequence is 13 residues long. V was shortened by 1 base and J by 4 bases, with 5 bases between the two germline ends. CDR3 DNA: TGTGCCAGCAGCCAAGCCCCGAATCAGCCCCAGCATTTT. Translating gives CASSQAPNQPQHF. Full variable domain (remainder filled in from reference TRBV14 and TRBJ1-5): EAGVTQFPSHSVIEKGQTVTLRCDPISGHDNLYWYRRVMGKEIKFLLHFVKESKQDESGMPNNRFLAERTGGTYSTLKVQPAELEDSGVYFCASSQAPNQPQHFGDGTRLSIL.

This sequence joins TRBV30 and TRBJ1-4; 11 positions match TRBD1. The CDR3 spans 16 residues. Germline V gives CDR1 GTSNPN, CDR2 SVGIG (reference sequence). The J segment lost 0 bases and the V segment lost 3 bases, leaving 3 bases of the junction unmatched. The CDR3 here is CAWSRGQGATNEKLFF. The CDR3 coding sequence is TGTGCCTGGAGCAGGGGACAGGGGGCAACTAATGAAAAACTGTTTTTT.

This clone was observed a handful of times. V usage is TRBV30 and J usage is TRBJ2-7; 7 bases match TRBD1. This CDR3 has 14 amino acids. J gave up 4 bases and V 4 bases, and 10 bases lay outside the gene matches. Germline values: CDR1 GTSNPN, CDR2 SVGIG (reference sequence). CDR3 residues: CAWNLLGGTYEQYF. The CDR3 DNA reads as TGTGCCTGGAATCTCCTAGGGGGCACGTACGAGCAGTACTTC.

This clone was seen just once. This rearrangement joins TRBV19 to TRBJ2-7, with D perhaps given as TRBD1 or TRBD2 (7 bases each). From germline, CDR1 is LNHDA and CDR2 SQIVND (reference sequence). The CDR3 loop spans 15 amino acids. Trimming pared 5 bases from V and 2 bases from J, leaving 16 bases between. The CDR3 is CASSLGGDSTYEQYF. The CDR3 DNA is TGTGCCAGTAGTTTAGGGGGGGACAGCACCTACGAGCAGTACTTC.

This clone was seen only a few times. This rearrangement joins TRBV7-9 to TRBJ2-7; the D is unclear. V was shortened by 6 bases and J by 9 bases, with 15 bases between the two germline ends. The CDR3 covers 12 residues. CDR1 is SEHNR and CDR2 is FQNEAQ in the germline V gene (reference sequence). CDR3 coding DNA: TGTGCCAGCAGTCTGGACGGCCGGGCGCAGTACTTC. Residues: CASSLDGRAQYF.

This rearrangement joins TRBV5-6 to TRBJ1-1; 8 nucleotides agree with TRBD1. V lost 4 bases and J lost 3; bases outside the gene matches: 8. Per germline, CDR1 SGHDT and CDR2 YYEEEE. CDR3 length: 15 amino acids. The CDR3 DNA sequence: TGTGCCAGCAGCCCTCAGGGGGCGCGGGACACTGAAGCTTTCTTT. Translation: CASSPQGARDTEAFF.

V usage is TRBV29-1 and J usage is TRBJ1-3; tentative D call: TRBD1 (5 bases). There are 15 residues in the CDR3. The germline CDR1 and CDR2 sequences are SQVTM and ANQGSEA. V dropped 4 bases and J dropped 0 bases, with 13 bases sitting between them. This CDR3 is CSVAPRGPSGNTIYF. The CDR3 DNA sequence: TGCAGCGTTGCCCCCCGGGGCCCCTCTGGAAACACCATATATTTT.

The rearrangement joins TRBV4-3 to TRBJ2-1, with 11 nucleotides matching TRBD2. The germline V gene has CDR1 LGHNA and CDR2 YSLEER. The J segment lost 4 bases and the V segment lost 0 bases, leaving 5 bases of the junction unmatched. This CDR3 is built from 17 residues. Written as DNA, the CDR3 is TGCGCCAGCAGCCAAGACGCCCTAGCGGGGGGATACAATGAGCAGTTCTTC. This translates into CASSQDALAGGYNEQFF.